Below, 9 T cell receptor beta chains from the same sample are listed, as sequenced in a study of T cell repertoires in cytomegalovirus infection. From the reads, TCRdb called clonotypes with MiXCR, one entry per CDR3 protein. The sample lists some 130,000 distinct CDR3 sequences, approximately 9.2% occurring once. Specimen: PBMCs. The receptors originated from a human donor in good health (CMV status not recorded). Some clones in this sample may be carry-over from other donors' samples.

This clonotype was observed at least ten times. The chain has TRBV7-2 and TRBJ1-1; D not certain. CDR1 SGHTA and CDR2 FQGNSA come from the germline V gene. Trimming took 5 bases from V and 2 from J, leaving 9 bases between them. CDR3 length equals 13 residues. The CDR3 loop reads CASSTSRNTEAFF. The CDR3 coding sequence is TGTGCCAGCAGCACCTCCCGCAACACTGAAGCTTTCTTT.

This clonotype was seen many times. The rearrangement joins TRBV20-1 to TRBJ2-7, with 12 positions matching TRBD2. This CDR3 spans 15 amino acids. Looked up from germline, CDR1 is DFQATT and CDR2 is SNEGSKA (reference sequence). The V and J ends lost 2 bases and 2 bases, in that order; junction bases with no gene match: 4. In nucleotides, the CDR3 is TGCAGTGCTAGACAACTAGCGGGGGGCCCCTACGAGCAGTACTTC. Amino acid sequence: CSARQLAGGPYEQYF.

This clonotype was seen repeatedly, ten times or more. The chain couples TRBV20-1 to TRBJ2-1; D is perhaps TRBD1 or TRBD2 (6 bases each). V was shortened by 6 bases and J by 2 bases, with 20 bases between the two germline ends. Germline values: CDR1 DFQATT, CDR2 SNEGSKA (reference sequence). The CDR3 is made up of 16 amino acids. The CDR3: CSAKGGGRRAYNEQFF. The DNA of the CDR3 is TGCAGTGCAAAGGGGGGCGGCAGGAGGGCCTACAATGAGCAGTTCTTC.

In its sample, this clonotype was seen many times. V and J are TRBV2 and TRBJ2-3, with 9 bases matching TRBD1. This CDR3 contains 13 residues. V shed 8 bases and J 2 bases; nucleotides not matched to a gene: 2. Germline CDR1 is SNHLY and CDR2 is FYNNEI. In nucleotides, the CDR3 is TGTGCCAGCGGGACAGGGATCACAGATACGCAGTATTTT. Translation: CASGTGITDTQYF.

CDR3: CASSSFSGGLYNEQFF. The DNA of the CDR3 is TGTGCCAGCAGCTCCTTTAGCGGGGGGCTCTACAATGAGCAGTTCTTC. V gene TRBV7-9 combines with J gene TRBJ2-1; 10 nucleotides line up with TRBD2. Germline CDR1 SEHNR, CDR2 FQNEAQ (reference sequence). V shed 4 bases, J shed 3 bases, and the junction held 6 bases outside the gene matches. This CDR3 is built from 16 residues.

Ten or more counts support this clonotype. This chain connects TRBV6-5 to TRBJ1-1, with 7 bases lining up with TRBD1. The junction had 4 bases not matched to a gene; V was cut back by 6 bases and J by 6 bases. Germline V CDR1 and CDR2: MNHEY, SVGAGI. The CDR3 runs 12 residues. The CDR3 sequence is CASRQTGSEAFF. CDR3 nucleotide sequence: TGTGCCAGCAGACAGACAGGGTCTGAAGCTTTCTTT.

There are many counts of this clonotype. The rearrangement joins TRBV12-3 or TRBV12-4 to TRBJ1-1; D is possibly TRBD1 (6 bases). Trimming took 1 base from V and 2 from J, leaving 11 bases between them. This CDR3 region has 15 residues. CDR3 DNA: TGTGCCAGCAGTTTAGACAGGGTCTTTAACACTGAAGCTTTCTTT. Its protein product is CASSLDRVFNTEAFF.

In this sample, this clonotype turned up many times. The chain uses TRBV12-3 or TRBV12-4 and TRBJ1-6; D might be TRBD1 (5 bases). V lost 6 bases and J 10 bases, leaving 16 bases between the germline ends. The CDR3 spans 14 residues. This CDR3 reads CASSYGTALSPLHF. The CDR3 DNA follows: TGTGCCAGCAGCTACGGGACCGCTCTCTCACCCCTCCACTTT.

This clonotype was found many times. The J gene is TRBJ2-3, the V gene TRBV7-6; a possible D gene is TRBD2 (6 bases). Per the germline V gene, CDR1 is SGHVS and CDR2 is FNYEAQ. The CDR3 loop spans 14 amino acids. Trimming removed 3 bases at V and 6 bases at J, with 13 bases between. DNA of the CDR3: TGTGCCAGCAGCTTGGAGGTAGCGGAGGATACGCAGTATTTT. This codes for CASSLEVAEDTQYF.